This T cell receptor (beta chain) was obtained from a study of blood T cell repertoires in COVID-19 (dated by TCRdb to the early 2020s). General notes on the study: The collaborator samples originated in the United States, Italy and Spain and spanned the acute and convalescent phases of COVID-19. The prospective study material was composed of cDNA or gDNA derived from T cells, B-cell-depleted T cells, or PBMCs. Subjects who had been exposed to COVID-19, were actively infected with it, or had recovered from it provided the deeply sampled blood TCRbeta repertoires that made up the dataset. Where available, HLA class I and class II types were taken from metadata supplied by the sample provider and were not determined by assay-based typing. The sample metadata nearly always contained a de-identified subject ID, COVID-19 status, age in years and sex. Samples came from the ongoing ImmuneRACE study (first 160 participants) plus 1,254 subjects from 6 global collaborators. The repertoires were made available in a free public database intended to serve as a resource for research on the immune response to SARS-CoV-2. What the research found in general, with its limitations: The quantity of clinical and demographic metadata differed by source and by participant and was supplied without curation.

The immunoSEQ Assay, a bias-controlled multiplex PCR, was used to amplify TCRbeta CDR3 regions from genomic DNA. The paper's processing steps were these. Nucleated cell counts per sample were estimated from amplification of reference gene primers within the assay. To quantify the absolute abundance of each unique TCRbeta CDR3 rearrangement, sequence reads were collapsed and filtered. Productive Simpson clonality was computed per sample as the square root of Simpson's diversity index over productive rearrangements. TCRdb holds this immuneACCESS table with in-frame rearrangements only. Some clones are missing; in checked studies, unresolved V genes explain under half, and the rest has no known cause. V and J calls and clone size are copied from that table; D and trimming were computed from the DNA. The sample table contains about 260,000 clones; only one count was recorded for around 87% of them. Jointly, the top ten make up about 2.1% of the sample.

CDR1 and CDR2 are read off the germline V gene (reference sequence) as LNHDA and SQIVND. The CDR3 contains 14 residues, cysteine and phenylalanine counted. Of all the DNA, just the CDR3 is kept, 42 bases in frame from base 1. At the junction V is shortened by 6 bases and J by 9 bases; bases outside the gene matches: 6. Regarding this clone: What this receptor recognizes is not known. No base quality information exists; no much larger clone differs at one position.

The collaborating institutions used their own protocols to collect whole blood in K2EDTA tubes. Collaborator samples were shipped for TCRbeta analysis as frozen whole blood, isolated PBMCs, or DNA extracted from either sample type. The receptor was isolated from a woman between 50 and 59 years old with acute or convalescent COVID-19. The sample consisted of peripheral blood. The V gene is TRBV19 and the J gene is TRBJ2-1; 12 bases in between match TRBD1. The nucleotide sequence reads TGTGCCAGTAGAGCCGGGACAGGGGGCAGTGAGCAGTTCTTC. This yields the protein CASRAGTGGSEQFF.